This TCR beta chain was retrieved from a study of OX40 agonist ivuxolimab in advanced cancers. The CDR3 loop spans 14 amino acids. Germline CDR1 is WSHSY and CDR2 is SAAADI. Trimming cost V 9 bases and J 2 bases; bases outside gene matches: 2. Excluded were patients having autoimmune disease history or systemic immunosuppression. TCRdb's table, derived via immunoSEQ multiplex PCR, lists solely in-frame clones and lacks some. Here the sample spans about 22,000 clones, approximately 89% being singletons. The rearrangement joins TRBV10-2 to TRBJ2-1; 12 bases align to TRBD2. The TCR originated in an adult with an advanced solid tumor such as melanoma, head and neck, liver or kidney cancer. This material consisted of CD4+ or CD8+ T cells sorted from blood, taken in a trial of the OX40 agonist ivuxolimab. The chain's CDR3 is CASRLAGAYNEQFF. The CDR3 DNA sequence: TGCGCCAGTAGACTAGCGGGGGCCTACAATGAGCAGTTCTTC.